The 30 T cell receptor beta chains in this list originate from one sample, sequenced in a study of T-cell reconstitution after alpha-beta-depleted transplantation in children (dated by TCRdb to 2015 to 2016). The library relied on PCR. The sequencer was an Illumina HiSeq 2500. TCR library preparation used molecular barcoding, with unique molecular identifiers applied to normalize quantification of the TCRbeta repertoire. Using fastp trimming at Q25 and MiXCR clonotype assembly, TCRdb reanalyzed the public sequencing data and kept in-frame beta chains. Every CDR3 protein is listed once, alongside the most common genes and DNA of its rows. This sample comprises about 980,000 distinct CDR3 sequences, 25% to 35% of them detected only once. The ten most abundant clones make up 28% of the sample. This specimen's treatment or condition label, interpreted: allogeneic hematopoietic cell transplantation with graft depleted of TCRalphabeta T cells and CD19 B cells.

Specimen: PBMCs, mostly from graft donor cells, collected 360 days after TCRalphabeta/CD19-depleted stem cell transplant. Source of these receptors: a boy in the first two years of life who had a stem cell transplant for SCID, so the T cells may come from the graft donor.

This clonotype was detected a few times. CDR3 nucleotide sequence: TGTGCCAGCAGCCAGAACCCGAGGCTGGGGGGCACTGAAGCTTTCTTT. Protein product: CASSQNPRLGGTEAFF. The chain uses TRBV7-8 and TRBJ1-1; D may be TRBD1 (5 bases). The V gene's germline CDR1 is SGHVS and CDR2 FQNEAQ. The CDR3 contains 16 residues. The V end lost 5 bases, the J end lost 4 bases, and 20 bases lay between the germline ends.

V usage is TRBV24-1 and J usage is TRBJ2-3; 8 bases are shared with TRBD1. CDR3 length: 17 amino acids. CDR1 is KGHDR and CDR2 is SFDVKD in the germline V gene. The V and J ends lost 5 bases and 6 bases, in that order; junction bases with no gene match: 15. CDR3 amino acids: CATSASGTGSRRDTQYF. The DNA for the CDR3 is TGTGCCACCAGTGCATCCGGGACAGGAAGCAGGCGGGATACGCAGTATTTT.

This rearrangement joins TRBV7-8 to TRBJ1-6; D is unresolved. Germline CDR1 SGHVS, CDR2 FQNEAQ. This CDR3 is 13 amino acids long. V shed 1 base and J shed 9 bases, with 7 bases lying between them. The CDR3 loop is CASSLGVSSPLHF. In nucleotides, the CDR3 is TGTGCCAGCAGCTTAGGGGTTAGTTCACCCCTCCACTTT.

The V and J genes are TRBV24-1 and TRBJ2-5; D gene ambiguous. This CDR3 has 13 amino acids. The V end was cut by 9 bases, the J end by 2 bases, with 12 bases between. Germline assignment: CDR1 KGHDR and CDR2 SFDVKD. The CDR3 spells CATGDRQQETQYF. For the CDR3, the DNA is TGTGCCACCGGAGATAGGCAGCAAGAGACCCAGTACTTC.

V usage is TRBV5-1 and J usage is TRBJ2-7; D not resolved. Trimming shortened V by 0 bases and J by 0 bases, and 10 bases separated the two germline ends. Germline lookup yields CDR1 SGHRS and CDR2 YFSETQ. The CDR3 has 15 amino acids. CDR3 residues: CASSLALRSSYEQYF. The CDR3 DNA sequence: TGCGCCAGCAGCTTGGCCCTACGCAGCTCCTACGAGCAGTACTTC.

V is TRBV11-1 and J is TRBJ2-1; 9 bases are shared with TRBD1. The V and J ends lost 6 bases and 2 bases, in that order; junction bases with no gene match: 14. Germline values: CDR1 SGHAT, CDR2 FQDESV (reference sequence). There are 18 residues in the CDR3. The CDR3 loop is CASRAGTGMVEAYNEQFF. CDR3 bases: TGTGCCAGCAGAGCCGGGACAGGGATGGTTGAAGCCTACAATGAGCAGTTCTTC.

This clonotype was counted only a few times. The chain joins TRBV20-1 to TRBJ2-2; D ambiguous. This CDR3 has 14 amino acids. V lost 3 bases, J lost 0 bases, and 8 bases lay in between. Looked up from germline, CDR1 is DFQATT and CDR2 is SNEGSKA (reference sequence). CDR3: CSASSGSNTGELFF. CDR3 nucleotide sequence: TGCAGTGCTAGTTCCGGATCGAACACCGGGGAGCTGTTTTTT.

The chain joins TRBV4-3 to TRBJ2-3; D perhaps matches TRBD1 (6 bases). Germline lookup yields CDR1 LGHNA and CDR2 YSLEER. The CDR3 covers 16 residues. V was trimmed by 2 bases and J by 6 bases, leaving 18 bases between them. Here the CDR3 reads CASSQLGQQGLDTQYF. In DNA form, the CDR3 reads TGCGCCAGCAGCCAACTAGGACAGCAGGGGCTGGATACGCAGTATTTT.

In its sample, this clonotype was seen a few times. The chain has TRBV7-9 and TRBJ1-4, with 9 bases fitting TRBD1. This CDR3 spans 13 amino acids. The ends lost 10 bases at V and 5 bases at J; junction bases unmatched: 5. Germline V gene data show CDR1 as SEHNR and CDR2 as FQNEAQ (reference sequence). Here the CDR3 reads CATRGTGNEKLFF. The CDR3 nucleotides read TGTGCCACCCGCGGGACAGGGAATGAAAAACTGTTTTTT.

This chain joins TRBV5-6 and TRBJ2-7, with TRBD2 matching over 7 bases. The CDR3 has 15 amino acids. The germline V gene has CDR1 SGHDT and CDR2 YYEEEE. With V trimmed by 7 bases and J by 2 bases, 12 bases remained unmatched. CDR3 in DNA: TGTGCCAGCCTATTCCGGGGGGTAAGCCCCTACGAGCAGTACTTC. Its protein product is CASLFRGVSPYEQYF.

This chain connects TRBV20-1 to TRBJ2-3, with 7 bases lining up with TRBD2. V gave up 4 bases and J gave up 7 bases; unmatched junction bases: 11. The CDR3 is 14 residues long. Looked up from germline, CDR1 is DFQATT and CDR2 is SNEGSKA (reference sequence). Written as DNA, the CDR3 is TGCAGTGCTACCTCTGGGGGGGGGTCAAATACGCAGTATTTT. Translated: CSATSGGGSNTQYF.

J is TRBJ2-1 and V is TRBV10-3; weak D call: TRBD2 (5 bases). Germline V lookup: CDR1 ENHRY, CDR2 SYGVKD. CDR3 length: 15 amino acids. V lost 2 bases and J 7 bases, leaving 15 bases between the germline ends. The CDR3 DNA sequence: TGTGCCATCAGTGAGCTTCGGACCGAGGGAAATGAGCAGTTCTTC. Translating gives CAISELRTEGNEQFF.

This clonotype appeared a few times. The chain carries TRBV5-1 and TRBJ2-5; D is uncertain. V gave up 1 base and J gave up 4 bases, with 11 bases separating them. From germline, CDR1 is SGHRS and CDR2 YFSETQ. The CDR3 consists of 14 residues. CDR3 protein: CASSLLPGGETQYF. The CDR3 nucleotides read TGCGCCAGCAGCTTGCTGCCGGGTGGAGAGACCCAGTACTTC.

The table lists this clonotype with a few counts. This chain joins TRBV18 and TRBJ1-1, with a possible D match to TRBD1 (6 bases). Between the trimmed V and J ends, which lost 3 bases and 6 bases, there was a span of 17 bases. This CDR3 is built from 15 residues. The germline gives CDR1 KGHSH, CDR2 LQKENI. CDR3 region: CASSPVQGEKAEAFF. DNA for the CDR3: TGTGCCAGCTCACCTGTACAGGGAGAGAAGGCTGAAGCTTTCTTT.

This clonotype came up a few times. The rearrangement joins TRBV5-5 to TRBJ2-3, with D possibly TRBD2 on 6 matching bases. This CDR3 spans 14 amino acids. Deletions cut 0 bases from V and 8 bases from J, with 13 bases between. Germline values: CDR1 SGHKS, CDR2 YYEKEE (reference sequence). The CDR3 DNA sequence: TGTGCCAGCAGCTTGGACCCCGGAGGGGTTACGCAGTATTTT. Its protein is CASSLDPGGVTQYF.

This clonotype was found a few times. The chain links TRBV5-1 to TRBJ2-2; TRBD1 matches at 9 bases. The CDR3 has 16 amino acids. J lost 6 bases, V lost 5 bases, and 11 bases had no gene match. CDR1 SGHRS and CDR2 YFSETQ come from the germline V gene. The CDR3 protein is CASSSRDRAGAGELFF. CDR3 bases: TGCGCCAGCAGTAGCCGGGACAGGGCTGGAGCCGGGGAGCTGTTTTTT.

V usage is TRBV20-1 and J usage is TRBJ2-7; D is possibly TRBD1 (6 bases). CDR1 and CDR2 from the germline V gene are DFQATT and SNEGSKA (reference sequence). V gave up 3 bases and J gave up 1 base, with 13 bases separating them. CDR3 length equals 14 residues. CDR3 sequence reads: CSASPDRLSYEQYF. CDR3 DNA: TGCAGTGCTAGCCCCGACAGGTTATCCTACGAGCAGTACTTC.

This rearrangement joins TRBV6-5 to TRBJ1-5; TRBD1 aligns across 10 bases. V was clipped by 4 bases and J by 5 bases; unmatched bases: 8. The length of the CDR3 is 16 residues. Germline assignment: CDR1 MNHEY and CDR2 SVGAGI. CDR3 amino acids: CASSSAGTGVDQPQHF. The CDR3 DNA follows: TGTGCCAGCAGTTCCGCCGGGACAGGGGTCGATCAGCCCCAGCATTTT.

There are a few counts of this clonotype. V usage is TRBV12-3 or TRBV12-4 and J usage is TRBJ1-5; maybe TRBD1 (5 bases). V shed 3 bases and J shed 3 bases, with 9 bases lying between them. There are 14 residues in the CDR3. CDR3 sequence reads: CASSLWGANQPQHF. CDR3 sequence (DNA): TGTGCCAGCAGTTTGTGGGGCGCCAATCAGCCCCAGCATTTT.

V usage is TRBV20-1 and J usage is TRBJ1-2; D is perhaps TRBD1 (6 bases). The CDR3 spans 13 residues. Germline V gene sequence: CDR1 DFQATT, CDR2 SNEGSKA (reference sequence). The V end was cut by 2 bases, the J end by 3 bases, with 10 bases between. CDR3 DNA: TGCAGTGCTAGACCGAGGGGGGACTATGGCTACACCTTC. Protein sequence: CSARPRGDYGYTF.

DNA for the CDR3: TGTGCCAGCAGTTTAGAGACTAGCGGGCGCAGCTCCTACGAGCAGTACTTC. Translated, it gives CASSLETSGRSSYEQYF. J is TRBJ2-7 and V is TRBV12-3 or TRBV12-4; the match to TRBD2 covers 10 bases. The V segment lost 1 base and the J segment 0 bases; nucleotides outside the gene matches: 6. CDR3 size: 17 residues.

CDR3 region: CASSYLRDSYEQYF. CDR3 coding DNA: TGTGCCAGCAGTTACTTACGGGACTCCTACGAGCAGTACTTC. The rearrangement uses TRBV6-2 or TRBV6-3 and TRBJ2-7; weak D call: TRBD2 (5 bases). The germline CDR1 and CDR2 sequences are MNHEY and SVGEGT. The ends were cut back, 1 base at V and 0 bases at J, with 7 bases in the middle. CDR3 length: 14 amino acids.

This clonotype has ten or more counts. V is TRBV20-1 and J is TRBJ1-1; 8 bases match TRBD1. From germline, CDR1 is DFQATT and CDR2 SNEGSKA (reference sequence). The CDR3 contains 15 residues. J was trimmed by 2 bases and V by 5 bases; bases with no gene match: 10. The CDR3 sequence is CSASSRDRPNTEAFF. For the CDR3, the DNA is TGCAGTGCTTCTTCCCGGGACAGGCCCAACACTGAAGCTTTCTTT.

This clonotype was seen only a few times. This chain uses TRBV6-1 with TRBJ2-3; tentatively, D is TRBD2 (7 bases). The CDR3 consists of 14 residues. With 6 bases removed from V and 4 bases from J, the gap between germline ends came to 14 bases. The germline gives CDR1 MNHNS, CDR2 SASEGT. The CDR3 spells CASSARGGPDTQYF. Here the CDR3 DNA reads TGTGCCAGCAGCGCGCGCGGGGGCCCAGATACGCAGTATTTT.

This rearrangement joins TRBV6-2 or TRBV6-3 to TRBJ2-2, with D unclear. The germline gives CDR1 MNHEY, CDR2 SVGEGT. The CDR3 is 13 residues long. The V end lost 2 bases, the J end lost 6 bases, and 7 bases lay between the germline ends. As DNA, the CDR3 is TGTGCCAGCAGTTACCCGGATGCCGGGGAGCTGTTTTTT. Protein: CASSYPDAGELFF.

This clonotype was counted between two and nine times. The genes are TRBV15 and TRBJ2-3; a possible D gene is TRBD2 (5 bases). There are 18 residues in the CDR3. Trimming took off 3 bases at V and 2 bases at J, with 21 bases between the two ends. Germline V CDR1 and CDR2: LNHNV, YYDKDF (reference sequence). In DNA form, the CDR3 reads TGTGCCACCAGCAGTGGTCTAGCCTCCCCCTTCGTCACAGATACGCAGTATTTT. Its protein is CATSSGLASPFVTDTQYF.

The chain couples TRBV11-3 to TRBJ2-3; D is ambiguous. The germline V and J ends were trimmed by 1 base and 6 bases, with 11 bases remaining between them. Germline values: CDR1 SGHNT, CDR2 YENEEA. The CDR3 consists of 14 residues. The CDR3 reads CASSLGAVGDTQYF. CDR3 coding DNA: TGTGCCAGCAGCTTAGGCGCGGTAGGGGATACGCAGTATTTT.

The CDR3 sequence: CASSWASAYEQYF. CDR3 nucleotide sequence: TGTGCCAGCAGCTGGGCTAGCGCCTACGAGCAGTACTTC. The chain joins TRBV12-3 or TRBV12-4 to TRBJ2-7; TRBD2 might be the D (6 bases). The V and J ends lost 6 bases and 2 bases respectively, with 11 bases between them. The CDR3 has 13 residues.

This clonotype was observed a handful of times. The V gene is TRBV7-2, the J gene TRBJ2-1, with 8 bases matching TRBD2. CDR1 SGHTA and CDR2 FQGNSA come from the germline V gene. V was clipped by 5 bases and J by 3 bases; unmatched bases: 6. CDR3 length: 15 residues. CDR3 amino acids: CASSPGGARYNEQFF. The CDR3 DNA is TGTGCCAGCAGCCCCGGGGGGGCCCGCTACAATGAGCAGTTCTTC. Together with reference TRBV7-2 and TRBJ2-1, the CDR3 gives the full variable domain: GAGVSQSPSNKVTEKGKDVELRCDPISGHTALYWYRQSLGQGLEFLIYFQGNSAPDKSGLPSDRFSAERTGGSVSTLTIQRTQQEDSAVYLCASSPGGARYNEQFFGPGTRLTVL.

This clonotype was counted at least ten times. The chain employs TRBV5-6 and TRBJ1-2; the D is unclear. The CDR3 is 12 residues long. V lost 0 bases to trimming and J lost 3 bases, with 3 bases between them. Germline CDR1 and CDR2: SGHDT and YYEEEE. CDR3 DNA sequence: TGTGCCAGCAGCTTGGCTGACTATGGCTACACCTTC. Translation: CASSLADYGYTF.